A single sample gave rise to the 18 T cell receptor beta chains below, sequenced in a study of beta chain features in type 1 diabetes. Study results and caveats: Shorter TCRB CDR3s, moderately but significantly so, marked every one of the four CD4+ subsets in Type 1 diabetes patients.

These receptors lack a known antigen. All of the isolated RNA was reverse transcribed, so expressed TCRB transcripts were sequenced. Sequencing used immunoSEQ multiplex PCR; TCRdb keeps in-frame clones, though not all of them. The sample includes approximately 270,000 clones, approximately 14% of them seen just once. The sequencing input was naive CD4+ T cells from blood. The receptor source for this set is a man under 40 with type 1 diabetes.

This clone was counted a few times. The chain is built from TRBV28 and TRBJ2-7, with 8 nucleotides matching TRBD2. The CDR3 spans 15 residues. The ends lost 3 bases at V and 4 bases at J; junction bases unmatched: 8. CDR1 is MDHEN, CDR2 SYDVKM, per germline. CDR3 in amino acids: CASSLASSGWYEQYF. In DNA, the CDR3 is TGTGCCAGCAGTTTGGCGTCTAGCGGGTGGTACGAGCAGTACTTC.

This clone was observed a few times. The chain couples TRBV4-2 to TRBJ2-3; 8 bases line up with TRBD2. The CDR3 length is 16 residues. Trimming took 1 base from V and 5 from J; bases not matched to a gene: 8. CDR1 is LGHNA, CDR2 YNFKEQ, per germline. In nucleotides, the CDR3 is TGTGCCAGCAGCCAAGGCAGCGGGGGCGGGGTAGATACGCAGTATTTT. This codes for CASSQGSGGGVDTQYF.

In its sample, this clone was seen a few times. The chain recombines TRBV7-2 with TRBJ2-3; no reliable D call. The CDR3 totals 12 residues. CDR1 is SGHTA and CDR2 is FQGNSA in the germline V gene. V lost 4 bases to trimming and J lost 7 bases, with 9 bases between them. This CDR3 is CASSSEQYTQYF. CDR3 nucleotide sequence: TGTGCCAGCAGCTCGGAGCAGTATACGCAGTATTTT.

The genes are TRBV5-1 and TRBJ2-5, with 7 bases that match TRBD1. Germline CDR1 and CDR2: SGHRS and YFSETQ. The CDR3 has 13 residues. The ends lost 4 bases at V and 4 bases at J; junction bases unmatched: 4. In DNA, the CDR3 is TGCGCCAGCAGCAGAGCAGGGGGAGAGACCCAGTACTTC. Protein: CASSRAGGETQYF.

The rearrangement joins TRBV28 to TRBJ2-2, with 8 bases that match TRBD1. CDR1 and CDR2 (germline): MDHEN, SYDVKM. J gave up 1 base and V 2 bases, and 3 bases lay outside the gene matches. The CDR3 extends over 16 amino acids. The CDR3 loop is CASSLRGTGNTGELFF. CDR3 bases: TGTGCCAGCAGTTTAAGAGGGACAGGGAACACCGGGGAGCTGTTTTTT.

This clone was observed a handful of times. The chain recombines TRBV6-6 with TRBJ2-1, with a weak D call TRBD2 (7 bases). V shed 5 bases and J shed 8 bases, with 13 bases lying between them. The length of the CDR3 is 13 residues. Germline V lookup: CDR1 MNHNY, CDR2 SVGAGI (reference sequence). In DNA, the CDR3 is TGTGCCAGCAGTCGCTCGGGGGGCTATGAGCAGTTCTTC. This translates into CASSRSGGYEQFF.

The chain combines TRBV6-1 with TRBJ2-7; 7 nucleotides match TRBD1. Germline V gene lookup returns CDR1 MNHNS and CDR2 SASEGT. The CDR3 is 11 residues long. V lost 11 bases and J lost 1; bases outside the gene matches: 2. The CDR3 region is CALQGSYEQYF. The DNA for the CDR3 is TGTGCCCTACAGGGGTCCTACGAGCAGTACTTC.

The chain couples TRBV28 to TRBJ2-7; no reliable D call. V lost 5 bases and J lost 2, with 7 bases in between. The CDR3 length is 12 residues. Germline lookup yields CDR1 MDHEN and CDR2 SYDVKM. CDR3: CASSIRAYEQYF. CDR3 in DNA: TGTGCCAGCAGTATACGAGCCTACGAGCAGTACTTC.

The rearrangement uses TRBV9 and TRBJ1-2; D perhaps matches TRBD1 (5 bases). The CDR3 has 14 residues. V was trimmed by 5 bases and J by 4 bases, leaving 15 bases between them. In germline, CDR1 is SGDLS, CDR2 YYNGEE. The CDR3 nucleotides read TGTGCCAGCAGTTTTGACACAGGACCCTATGGCTACACCTTC. Its protein is CASSFDTGPYGYTF.

The CDR3 DNA reads TGTGCCAGCAGCTTGGCCCTCCCTTTAAGCACGCAGTATTTT. Translation gives CASSLALPLSTQYF. The gene calls are TRBV5-4 and TRBJ2-3; D uncertain. This CDR3 comprises 14 residues. CDR1 SGHNT and CDR2 YYREEE come from the germline V gene (reference sequence). Trimming stripped 0 bases from V and 9 bases from J, with 14 bases between.

This clone was observed a few times. The chain uses TRBV28 and TRBJ2-1; TRBD2 aligns across 11 bases. CDR3 size: 14 residues. Germline V gene sequence: CDR1 MDHEN, CDR2 SYDVKM. V lost 3 bases to trimming and J lost 14 bases; unmatched junction nucleotides: 9. The CDR3 DNA sequence: TGTGCCAGCAGTTTGGTGGGGACTAGCGGAGACGAGTTCTTC. This codes for CASSLVGTSGDEFF.

The chain employs TRBV7-2 and TRBJ2-5, with 7 bases lining up with TRBD1. V gave up 5 bases and J gave up 6 bases; unmatched junction bases: 9. Germline V lookup: CDR1 SGHTA, CDR2 FQGNSA. This CDR3 is 14 amino acids long. CDR3 amino acids: CASSSDRDGKTQYF. The DNA of the CDR3 is TGTGCCAGCAGCAGTGACAGGGATGGGAAGACCCAGTACTTC. The whole variable domain, remainder taken from reference TRBV7-2 and TRBJ2-5, is GAGVSQSPSNKVTEKGKDVELRCDPISGHTALYWYRQSLGQGLEFLIYFQGNSAPDKSGLPSDRFSAERTGGSVSTLTIQRTQQEDSAVYLCASSSDRDGKTQYFGPGTRLLVL.

The sample holds a few counts of this clone. This chain joins TRBV4-3 and TRBJ2-7; tentative D call: TRBD2 (6 bases). Germline CDR1 is LGHNA and CDR2 is YSLEER. CDR3 size: 16 residues. V was cut by 0 bases and J by 2 bases, with 14 bases left in between. CDR3 residues: CASSQDLGEATYEQYF. The CDR3 DNA reads TGCGCCAGCAGCCAAGATTTGGGGGAGGCCACCTACGAGCAGTACTTC.

This clone has more than one count but fewer than ten. V gene TRBV7-9 combines with J gene TRBJ1-5; D remains unclear. Germline CDR1 and CDR2: SEHNR and FQNEAQ (reference sequence). The CDR3 contains 12 residues. The V gene lost 0 bases and the J gene lost 9 bases, with 6 bases spanning the gap. In nucleotides, the CDR3 is TGTGCCAGCAGCTTAGCGCGTGGGCCCCAGCATTTT. Translation: CASSLARGPQHF. Together with reference TRBV7-9 and TRBJ1-5, the CDR3 gives the full variable domain: DTGVSQNPRHKITKRGQNVTFRCDPISEHNRLYWYRQTLGQGPEFLTYFQNEAQLEKSRLLSDRFSAERPKGSFSTLEIQRTEQGDSAMYLCASSLARGPQHFGDGTRLSIL.

J is TRBJ2-2 and V is TRBV5-4; TRBD1 matches 7 bases. The junction had 12 bases not matched to a gene; V was cut back by 4 bases and J by 6 bases. Per germline, CDR1 SGHNT and CDR2 YYREEE (reference sequence). This CDR3 is 16 amino acids long. The CDR3 loop is CASSTGQLRVAGELFF. CDR3 DNA sequence: TGTGCCAGCAGCACGGGACAGTTAAGGGTCGCCGGGGAGCTGTTTTTT.

This clone appeared a few times. The chain links TRBV7-2 to TRBJ2-2; the D gene is possibly TRBD1 (6 bases). The CDR3 runs 13 residues. Germline CDR1 is SGHTA and CDR2 is FQGNSA. V was trimmed by 5 bases and J by 4 bases, leaving 8 bases between them. The CDR3 loop reads CASSRTVTGELFF. CDR3 nucleotides: TGTGCCAGCAGCCGGACAGTCACCGGGGAGCTGTTTTTT. Full variable domain (remainder filled in from reference TRBV7-2 and TRBJ2-2): GAGVSQSPSNKVTEKGKDVELRCDPISGHTALYWYRQSLGQGLEFLIYFQGNSAPDKSGLPSDRFSAERTGGSVSTLTIQRTQQEDSAVYLCASSRTVTGELFFGEGSRLTVL.

This clone was picked up a small number of times. The rearrangement links TRBV10-3 to TRBJ1-1; D remains ambiguous. This CDR3 region has 14 residues. V dropped 3 bases and J dropped 1 base, with 9 bases sitting between them. Germline CDR1 and CDR2: ENHRY and SYGVKD. The CDR3 coding sequence is TGTGCCATCAGTGACCCAACGAGGAACACTGAAGCTTTCTTT. Protein sequence: CAISDPTRNTEAFF.

This clone was counted a few times. The chain uses TRBV5-1 and TRBJ2-5; D is undetermined. Trimming shortened V by 4 bases and J by 3 bases, and 10 bases separated the two germline ends. Per germline, CDR1 SGHRS and CDR2 YFSETQ. This CDR3 region has 13 residues. CDR3 in DNA: TGCGCCAGCAGCCTGCTATTGGAAGAGACCCAGTACTTC. This encodes CASSLLLEETQYF.